Listed below are T cell receptor beta chains from one sample, sequenced in a study of relationships among human T cell subsets. MiXCR, run by TCRdb on the multiplex PCR reads, gives a single entry per CDR3 protein. The table lists thousands of distinct CDR3 sequences, 40% to 50% of them singletons, with around 45% in the top ten. Sequencing was performed on activated T cells sorted from blood. These receptors originate from a man aged 35-49 years in good health. The CDR3 runs from the conserved cysteine through the conserved F or W. D genes are given only for firm matches. Clone size is not always given. Where it is, it says once, few, many or a class for expanded clones.

>hyperexpanded|NA|TRBV11-3|14|TRBJ2-3
TGTGCCAGCAGCTTCGGTGCCACCACAGATACGCAGTATTTT
CASSFGATTDTQYF
>NA|TRBD1|TRBV20-1|14|TRBJ1-1
TGCAGTGCTAGAGATCAGGGGGAAAATCTCGGAGCTTTCTTT
CSARDQGENLGAFF
>NA|TRBD2|TRBV11-2|15|TRBJ2-1
TGTGCCAGCAAGCCCGGGACTAGGCCTTACAATGAGCAGTTCTTC
CASKPGTRPYNEQFF
>NA|TRBD2|TRBV5-1|16|TRBJ2-1
TGTGCCAGCAGCTCCGCTCCGCTAGCGGCCTACAATGAGCAGTTCTTC
CASSSAPLAAYNEQFF
>few|TRBD1|TRBV30|15|TRBJ1-5
TGTGCCTGGAGTGCCGGGACAGGGGGTAATCAGCCCCAGCATTTT
CAWSAGTGGNQPQHF
>NA|NA|TRBV6-1|13|TRBJ2-1
TGTGCCAGCAGTGACCCACTGAACAATGAGCAGTTCTTC
CASSDPLNNEQFF
>NA|TRBD1|TRBV30|13|TRBJ1-1
TGTGCCTGGAACAGGGGGAGGAACACTGAAGCTTTCTTT
CAWNRGRNTEAFF
>NA|NA|TRBV6-5|14|TRBJ1-5
TGTGCCAGCAGCCCTAATCATAGCAATCAGCCCCAGCATTTT
CASSPNHSNQPQHF
>NA|NA|TRBV10-3|11|TRBJ2-7
TGTGCCATCAGTGGGGTGGACGAGCAGTACTTC
CAISGVDEQYF
>NA|NA|TRBV6-2/TRBV6-3|16|TRBJ2-1
TGTGCCAGCAGTTACTTCCCTTTGTCCATATACAATGAGCAGTTCTTC
CASSYFPLSIYNEQFF
>medium-sized|NA|TRBV7-8|14|TRBJ1-1
TGTGCCAGCAGCTCGGAGACAGTTACCACTGAAGCTTTCTTT
CASSSETVTTEAFF
>few|NA|TRBV12-3/TRBV12-4|15|TRBJ2-2
TGTGCCAGCAGCCGATTGACTGCGAACACCGGGGAGCTGCTTTTT
CASSRLTANTGELLF
>few|NA|TRBV12-3/TRBV12-4|11|TRBJ2-1
TGTGCCAGCAGTTTGGCCTATGAGCAGTTCTTC
CASSLAYEQFF
>NA|TRBD1|TRBV27|15|TRBJ1-5
TGTGCCATCCTTCCCCGGACAGGGGTAGACCAGCCCCAGCATTTT
CAILPRTGVDQPQHF
>NA|TRBD1|TRBV24-1|14|TRBJ2-7
TGTGCCACCAGTCCGGGACAGAGCTCCTACGAGCAGTACTTC
CATSPGQSSYEQYF
>NA|TRBD1|TRBV13|16|TRBJ1-1
TGTGCCAGCAGCTTAGAGGGACAGGCCTTGAACACTGAAGCTTTCTTT
CASSLEGQALNTEAFF
>NA|NA|TRBV14|12|TRBJ1-1
TGTGCCAGTCGTCGACAGGACACTGAAGCTTCCTTT
CASRRQDTEASF
>few|NA|TRBV14|13|TRBJ2-3
TGTGCCAGCAGCCAAGCCCCCACAGATACGCAGTATTTT
CASSQAPTDTQYF
>few|TRBD1|TRBV20-1|18|TRBJ1-1
TGCAGTGCTAGAGACTTGGGACAGGGGACGCGGAGGAACACTGAAGCTTTCTTT
CSARDLGQGTRRNTEAFF
>large|TRBD1|TRBV27|17|TRBJ1-6
TGTGCCAGCAGTTTATCTCCATCAGGGGGGGAAGGGACACCCCTCCACTTT
CASSLSPSGGEGTPLHF
>NA|NA|TRBV27|14|TRBJ2-7
TGTGCCAGCAAGGAAGGAACCCCCCACTACGAGCAGTACTTC
CASKEGTPHYEQYF
>few|NA|TRBV11-2|14|TRBJ1-5
TGTGCCAGCAGCCTCTCCGATAGCAATCAGCCCCAGCATTTT
CASSLSDSNQPQHF
>few|TRBD1|TRBV4-1|15|TRBJ1-1
TGCGCCAGCAGCCAAGATCCAACAGGGGCCACTGAAGCTTTCTTT
CASSQDPTGATEAFF
>NA|NA|TRBV5-4|16|TRBJ2-2
TGTGCCAGCAGCAAGGACTCTGTAGCGAACACCGGGGAGCTGTTTTTT
CASSKDSVANTGELFF
>NA|NA|TRBV28|13|TRBJ1-5
TGTGCCATCGAACCGGCAGGCAATCAGCCCCAGCATTTT
CAIEPAGNQPQHF
>few|NA|TRBV10-2|15|TRBJ2-3
TGCGCCAGCAGTTTTCAGAGCACGGGCACAGATACGCAGTATTTT
CASSFQSTGTDTQYF
>few|NA|TRBV11-2|15|TRBJ1-5
TGTGCCAGCAGCTTAGTATCTGGTCCCGGTCAGCCCCAGCATTTT
CASSLVSGPGQPQHF
>NA|TRBD2|TRBV29-1|18|TRBJ2-1
TGCAGCGTTGAAGACCCCGGGACTAGCGGGAGGGCCTTCAATGAGCAGTTCTTC
CSVEDPGTSGRAFNEQFF
>NA|NA|TRBV10-3|15|TRBJ2-1
TGTGCCAGCGCCCGGGACGTTCAGACCTACAATGAGCAGTTCTTC
CASARDVQTYNEQFF
>NA|NA|TRBV5-1|14|TRBJ2-7
TGCGCCAGCAGCTCCTCGGGACATCGCTACGAGCAGTACTTC
CASSSSGHRYEQYF